The next 20 T cell receptor beta chains were all read from a single sample in a study of glioma-infiltrating T cells after dendritic cell vaccination. Repertoires were generated with immunoSEQ multiplex PCR, while TCRdb's copy carries only in-frame clones and drops some. The profile shows 100,000 or so clones, 75% to 90% of them singletons. The time point here: after dendritic cell vaccination, including at tumor progression/relapse. The source was blood, collected after dendritic cell vaccination. All receptors come from a human donor with glioblastoma.

The chain uses TRBV28 and TRBJ2-7; maybe TRBD1 (5 bases). CDR1 and CDR2 from the germline V gene are MDHEN and SYDVKM. The V end lost 2 bases, the J end lost 0 bases, and 26 bases lay between the germline ends. CDR3 length: 20 residues. CDR3 sequence: CASSLPLGRSYPWGSYEQYF. For the CDR3, the DNA is TGTGCCAGCAGTTTACCCCTGGGGCGATCCTATCCGTGGGGCTCCTACGAGCAGTACTTC.

The rearrangement uses TRBV19 and TRBJ2-7; 7 bases map to TRBD2. The CDR3 is made up of 13 amino acids. Germline values: CDR1 LNHDA, CDR2 SQIVND (reference sequence). V was clipped by 3 bases and J by 2 bases; unmatched bases: 1. The CDR3 DNA is TGTGCCAGTAGTATCAGCGGGACCTACGAGCAGTACTTC. Residues: CASSISGTYEQYF.

The J gene is TRBJ2-7, the V gene TRBV18; tentative D call: TRBD1 (6 bases). Trimming shortened V by 3 bases and J by 4 bases, and 10 bases separated the two germline ends. Germline loops: CDR1 KGHSH, CDR2 LQKENI. CDR3 length: 13 residues. CDR3 residues: CASSPEQGYEQYF. In nucleotides, the CDR3 is TGTGCCAGCTCACCCGAACAGGGTTACGAGCAGTACTTC.

V is TRBV7-6 and J is TRBJ1-6; TRBD1 agrees at 10 bases. Germline assignment: CDR1 SGHVS and CDR2 FNYEAQ. Trimming cost V 5 bases and J 8 bases; bases outside gene matches: 6. This CDR3 is built from 15 residues. The CDR3 nucleotides are TGTGCCAGCAGCCCGCTGGGACAGGGGCATTCACCCCTCCACTTT. This codes for CASSPLGQGHSPLHF.

The chain employs TRBV28 and TRBJ2-2, with 7 bases fitting TRBD2. Per germline, CDR1 MDHEN and CDR2 SYDVKM. This CDR3 region has 13 residues. Trimming at V came to 9 bases and at J to 3 bases, leaving 4 bases not matched to a gene. The CDR3 DNA sequence: TGTGCCAGTAGACTAGCCGACACCGGGGAGCTGTTTTTT. It specifies CASRLADTGELFF.

Of note for this clone: One junction end does not reproduce the germline sequence, and a read error may be involved. The V and J genes are TRBV11-3 and TRBJ1-2, with 10 bases matching TRBD1. The CDR3 totals 13 residues. Looked up from germline, CDR1 is SGHNT and CDR2 is YENEEA. CDR3 DNA sequence: TGTGCCAGCAGCTTTGACGGGACAGGGGTGTTAATGTGG. As protein: CASSFDGTGVLMW.

This rearrangement joins TRBV10-3 to TRBJ2-3; D may be TRBD1 (6 bases). This CDR3 comprises 13 residues. Trimming cost V 8 bases and J 2 bases, with 11 bases left between them. Germline values: CDR1 ENHRY, CDR2 SYGVKD. In DNA form, the CDR3 reads TGTGCCATCCAGGGGTCTGCCACAGATACGCAGTATTTT. Its translation: CAIQGSATDTQYF.

The chain has TRBV6-5 and TRBJ1-3, with 7 positions matching TRBD1. The CDR3 runs to 14 residues. CDR1 MNHEY and CDR2 SVGAGI come from the germline V gene. The J segment lost 3 bases and the V segment lost 6 bases, leaving 5 bases of the junction unmatched. The CDR3 loop reads CASRPTGVGNTIYF. DNA of the CDR3: TGTGCCAGCAGGCCAACAGGGGTTGGAAACACCATATATTTT.

J is TRBJ2-7 and V is TRBV6-5; TRBD1 is a possible D gene (5 bases). CDR1 and CDR2 (germline): MNHEY, SVGAGI. V was clipped by 0 bases and J by 4 bases, with 10 bases between them. The CDR3 sequence is 14 residues long. This chain's CDR3 is CASSYSKGRYEQYF. The CDR3 region has the DNA TGTGCCAGCAGTTACTCGAAGGGGCGATACGAGCAGTACTTC.

The chain joins TRBV6-1 to TRBJ2-7, with D unclear. The CDR3 is made up of 12 amino acids. Between the trimmed V and J ends, which lost 2 bases and 3 bases, there was a span of 5 bases. CDR1 is MNHNS and CDR2 is SASEGT in the germline V gene. The chain's CDR3 is CASSEQVYEQYF. In DNA form, the CDR3 reads TGTGCCAGCAGTGAACAGGTCTACGAGCAGTACTTC.

This chain links TRBV7-2 with TRBJ2-1, with TRBD2 as a possible D gene (7 bases). Germline CDR1 is SGHTA and CDR2 is FQGNSA. There are 16 residues in the CDR3. The V gene lost 0 bases and the J gene lost 6 bases, with 15 bases spanning the gap. The CDR3 DNA reads as TGTGCCAGCAGCTTAGCGCCGCGGGGAGGGGGCAATGAGCAGTTCTTC. This translates into CASSLAPRGGGNEQFF.

The chain uses TRBV28 and TRBJ1-2; tentative D call: TRBD1 (6 bases). The CDR3 contains 13 residues. In germline, CDR1 is MDHEN, CDR2 SYDVKM. Trimming took 3 bases from V and 8 from J, leaving 13 bases between them. The CDR3 DNA is TGTGCCAGCAGTTTGCCTGGGGGCCCGGGCTACACCTTC. Protein sequence: CASSLPGGPGYTF.

This clone was counted between two and nine times. The chain is built from TRBV2 and TRBJ2-7; 7 positions match TRBD1. V lost 2 bases and J lost 4; bases outside the gene matches: 5. Germline-derived CDR1 and CDR2 are SNHLY and FYNNEI. CDR3 size: 14 residues. CDR3 sequence reads: CASSETRGWYEQYF. In DNA form, the CDR3 reads TGTGCCAGCAGTGAAACCAGGGGGTGGTACGAGCAGTACTTC.

CDR3 region: CSARPGKDTQYF. CDR3 DNA sequence: TGCAGCGCCCGACCAGGGAAAGATACGCAGTATTTT. This chain uses TRBV29-1 with TRBJ2-3, with D possibly TRBD1 on 5 matching bases. Germline V CDR1 and CDR2: SQVTM, ANQGSEA. This CDR3 comprises 12 residues. V lost 7 bases and J lost 5, with 13 bases in between.

This clone was counted once. V is TRBV28 and J is TRBJ1-1; no clear D. V was trimmed by 4 bases and J by 4 bases, leaving 10 bases between them. The CDR3 extends over 13 amino acids. In germline, CDR1 is MDHEN, CDR2 SYDVKM. CDR3 coding DNA: TGTGCCAGCAGTTCTCAGAGGTTCACTGAAGCTTTCTTT. Protein sequence: CASSSQRFTEAFF.

J is TRBJ1-2 and V is TRBV29-1; 8 bases line up with TRBD1. The CDR3 contains 12 residues. Trimming took 2 bases from V and 7 from J; bases not matched to a gene: 3. The germline CDR1 and CDR2 sequences are SQVTM and ANQGSEA. This chain's CDR3 is CSVEQGAGGYTF. In DNA, the CDR3 is TGCAGCGTTGAACAGGGGGCCGGTGGCTACACCTTC. Combining the CDR3 with reference TRBV29-1 and TRBJ1-2 gives the whole variable domain SAVISQKPSRDICQRGTSLTIQCQVDSQVTMMFWYRQQPGQSLTLIATANQGSEATYESGFVIDKFPISRPNLTFSTLTVSNMSPEDSSIYLCSVEQGAGGYTFGSGTRLTVV.

For the CDR3, the DNA is TGTGCCAGCAGCTTGGAGGGAGCGCGGGGGTACACCGGGGAGCTGTTTTTT. It codes for CASSLEGARGYTGELFF. This chain connects TRBV5-4 to TRBJ2-2; 7 bases are a match to TRBD2. The CDR3 loop spans 17 amino acids. Germline V gene lookup returns CDR1 SGHNT and CDR2 YYREEE (reference sequence). V shed 0 bases, J shed 3 bases, and the junction held 8 bases outside the gene matches.

A few counts support this clone. V is TRBV10-3 and J is TRBJ2-1; 10 bases fit TRBD2. CDR1 and CDR2 from the germline V gene are ENHRY and SYGVKD. V dropped 7 bases and J dropped 8; count of bases not matched to a gene: 5. The CDR3 runs to 13 residues. The DNA of the CDR3 is TGTGCCATCACAAGCGGGAGGGGGGATGAGCAGTTCTTC. As protein: CAITSGRGDEQFF.

The chain links TRBV15 to TRBJ2-1; 7 bases line up with TRBD1. The junction had 8 bases not matched to a gene; V was cut back by 1 base and J by 5 bases. Germline CDR1 and CDR2: LNHNV and YYDKDF (reference sequence). There are 16 residues in the CDR3. The CDR3 DNA follows: TGTGCCACCAGCAGAGGTACAGGGGTCTGGAACAATGAGCAGTTCTTC. The encoded protein is CATSRGTGVWNNEQFF.

This rearrangement joins TRBV4-1 to TRBJ2-1; D possibly corresponds to TRBD1 (6 bases). Germline V lookup: CDR1 MGHRA, CDR2 YSYEKL. Trimming removed 5 bases at V and 2 bases at J, with 10 bases between. This CDR3 is built from 14 residues. The CDR3 DNA sequence: TGCGCCAGCAGCATACAGGGCACCTACAATGAGCAGTTCTTC. Protein: CASSIQGTYNEQFF.